This note documents a single TCR beta chain sequence. Its antigen is currently unknown. The sample is drawn from a study of T cells after yellow fever vaccination. Findings of the study overall: Though weaker, the secondary response peaked faster, on day 5 versus 15. Only a minor proportion of clonotypes was detected across both CD4 and CD8 compartments.

Trimming took off 8 bases at V and 3 bases at J, with 10 bases between the two ends. CDR3 size: 12 residues. Germline V gene sequence: CDR1 LGHDT, CDR2 YNNKEL (reference sequence). One entry per CDR3 protein, called by TCRdb with MiXCR from the 5' RACE reads. Of fewer than 650,000 distinct CDR3 sequences in the sample, 20% to 25% are singletons; the top ten hold approximately 16%. The TCR was taken from a man between 18 and 29 years old who received the YFV17D yellow fever vaccine. This specimen consisted of PBMCs, obtained less than 25 days after the first yellow fever vaccination. V gene TRBV3-1 combines with J gene TRBJ2-5, with a weak D call TRBD1 (6 bases). CDR3 bases: TGTGCCAGCGGATACAGGGAAGAGACCCAGTACTTC. Its protein product is CASGYREETQYF.